This TCR beta chain was sequenced for a study of human T cells and chemical hapten exposure. Turning to the study itself: The cohort included alopecia areata under or over 50% scalp, totalis and universalis. Overall study findings and caveats: PT1 expanded TCR counts and patch test score were linked, and their correlation was positive.

Comments on this clonotype: Its antigen is undetermined.

TCRdb itself ran the RACE reads through MiXCR, one entry per CDR3 protein. In the table there are 350,000 or so distinct CDR3 sequences, about 7% of which are singletons. Time point here: patch test 1, 2 weeks after DPC sensitization. The sample's treatment: therapeutic diphenylcyclopropenone sensitization with weekly scalp DPC. The CDR3 runs to 16 residues. Germline loops: CDR1 MNHNY, CDR2 SVGAGI (reference sequence). Between the trimmed V and J ends, which lost 6 bases and 0 bases, there was a span of 15 bases. The sequences come from whole blood, collected in connection with sensitization to the hapten diphenylcyclopropenone (DPC). This TCR was sampled from a woman aged 18-35 years with alopecia areata. Some clones in this sample may be carry-over from other donors' samples. The V call is TRBV6-6, the J call TRBJ1-3; maybe TRBD1 (5 bases). CDR3 in DNA: TGTGCCAGCAGCCGAATGACAGACCGCTCTGGAAACACCATATATTTT. Its protein is CASSRMTDRSGNTIYF.